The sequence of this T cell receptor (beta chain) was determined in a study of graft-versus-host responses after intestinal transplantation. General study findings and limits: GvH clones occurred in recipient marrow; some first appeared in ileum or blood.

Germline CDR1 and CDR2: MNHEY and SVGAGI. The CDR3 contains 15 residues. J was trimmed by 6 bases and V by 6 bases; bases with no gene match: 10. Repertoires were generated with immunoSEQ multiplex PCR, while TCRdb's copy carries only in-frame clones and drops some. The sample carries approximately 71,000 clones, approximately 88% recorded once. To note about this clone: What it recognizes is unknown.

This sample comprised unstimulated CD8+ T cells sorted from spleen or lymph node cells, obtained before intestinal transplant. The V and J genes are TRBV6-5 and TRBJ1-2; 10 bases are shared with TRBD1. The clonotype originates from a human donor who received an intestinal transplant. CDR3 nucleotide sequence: TGTGCCAGCAGGGACCGGGACAGGGGATATGATGGCTACACCTTC. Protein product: CASRDRDRGYDGYTF.